This T cell receptor beta chain was documented in a study of chemoradiotherapy in HPV16-positive cancers. The study, taken as a whole, reports: HPV-responsive T-cell expansion during chemoradiotherapy was linked to improved recurrence-free survival in HPV16-positive patients. Candidate HPV-specific clones and E7-related TCR motifs grew in tumor during treatment.

Using immunoSEQ multiplex PCR, the repertoire was profiled, and TCRdb retains in-frame clones only, with some absent. The table records 55,000 to 85,000 clones, 88% of them present only once. Per the germline V gene, CDR1 is SGHTA and CDR2 is FQGTGA. Trimming removed 5 bases from V and 4 bases from J, with 8 bases in between. There are 13 residues in the CDR3. The table lists this clone with a count of one. What it recognizes is unknown. This specimen consisted of blood, obtained from a patient who underwent chemoradiotherapy. The clonotype comes from a human donor with HPV-associated anogenital cancer. The chain recombines TRBV7-3 with TRBJ2-2, with no clear D. The CDR3 sequence: CASSTVTTGELFF. The CDR3 nucleotides are TGTGCCAGCAGCACGGTGACCACCGGGGAGCTGTTTTTT.